These T cell receptor beta chains were read from a single sample in a study of blood T cells in healthy people across ages. TCRdb recomputed calls from the 5' RACE reads with MiXCR, one row per CDR3 protein. This table holds around 670,000 distinct CDR3 sequences, 25% to 35% found once. Material: blood. The receptor source for this set is an elderly woman in good health. CDR3s include the opening cysteine and the closing phenylalanine or tryptophan. Each record gives: clone size, D gene, V gene, J gene, CDR3 protein, CDR3 DNA. D genes are given only for firm matches. A clone size is listed for some rows: how often the clone was seen (once, few, many), or a class if it is expanded.

>.|.|TRBV20-1|TRBJ2-1
CSASGGFIYNEQFF
TGCAGTGCTAGCGGGGGTTTCATTTACAATGAGCAGTTCTTC
>many|.|TRBV19|TRBJ2-5
CASSMNRRETQYF
TGTGCCAGTAGTATGAATAGGCGAGAGACCCAGTACTTC
>many|.|TRBV14|TRBJ2-6
CASSQDVVAGANVLTF
TGTGCCAGCAGCCAAGATGTGGTCGCTGGGGCCAACGTCCTGACTTTC
>many|.|TRBV4-3|TRBJ2-5
CASSRGSAGRGETQYF
TGCGCCAGCAGCCGAGGTTCCGCGGGCCGGGGAGAGACCCAGTACTTC
>.|TRBD2|TRBV3-1|TRBJ2-3
CASSPASGGRVDTQYF
TGTGCCAGCAGCCCGGCTAGCGGGGGGAGGGTAGATACGCAGTATTTT
>.|.|TRBV20-1|TRBJ2-4
CSAEGIGEKTSYNEQYF
TGCAGTGCCGAGGGGATTGGGGAGAAGACCTCCTACAATGAGCAGTACTTC
>.|TRBD1|TRBV2|TRBJ1-1
CASSESGGETEAFF
TGTGCCAGCAGTGAATCAGGGGGCGAGACTGAAGCTTTCTTT
>many|TRBD2|TRBV28|TRBJ2-5
CASSTGGAGEETQYF
TGTGCCAGCAGCACCGGGGGGGCCGGGGAAGAGACCCAGTACTTC
>many|.|TRBV6-1|TRBJ1-2
CASSEARGTYGYTF
TGTGCCAGCAGTGAAGCGCGAGGGACCTATGGCTACACCTTC
>many|.|TRBV10-3|TRBJ2-5
CAISVRLQETQYF
TGTGCCATCTCAGTTCGGCTCCAAGAGACCCAGTACTTC
>many|TRBD2|TRBV20-1|TRBJ2-1
CSVRGTSGHNEQFF
TGCAGTGTCAGAGGGACTAGCGGGCACAATGAGCAGTTCTTC
>.|TRBD1|TRBV11-2|TRBJ2-1
CASSLVAGQGALLFF
TGTGCCAGCAGCTTAGTTGCGGGACAGGGGGCATTATTGTTCTTC
>.|TRBD2|TRBV7-2|TRBJ2-5
CASSLASLAGDPQYF
TGTGCCAGCAGCTTAGCATCACTAGCGGGGGATCCGCAGTACTTC
>.|TRBD2|TRBV5-5|TRBJ2-3
CASSSGEGWRGSTDTQYF
TGTGCCAGCAGCTCCGGGGAGGGGTGGCGGGGGAGCACAGATACGCAGTATTTT
>.|TRBD1|TRBV5-1|TRBJ1-1
CASTLQGDQNTEAFF
TGCGCCAGCACCCTCCAGGGGGACCAGAACACTGAAGCTTTCTTT
>few|TRBD1|TRBV20-1|TRBJ1-2
CSARGGGGAYYGYTF
TGCAGTGCTAGAGGGGGAGGGGGCGCCTACTATGGCTACACCTTC
>many|.|TRBV6-1|TRBJ2-7
CASKPPGGSTYEQYF
TGTGCCAGCAAGCCTCCCGGGGGCAGTACCTACGAGCAGTACTTC
>few|TRBD1|TRBV5-1|TRBJ1-2
CASSSRWTGGDYGYTF
TGCGCCAGCAGCTCACGTTGGACAGGGGGAGACTATGGCTACACCTTC
>.|TRBD1|TRBV12-3/TRBV12-4|TRBJ2-3
CASSSQTGRERTDTQYF
TGTGCCAGCAGTTCCCAGACAGGGCGAGAAAGAACAGATACGCAGTATTTT
>few|TRBD2|TRBV11-1|TRBJ2-1
CASRSSGGLSYNEQFF
TGTGCCAGCAGATCTAGCGGGGGGCTTTCCTACAATGAGCAGTTCTTC
>many|TRBD2|TRBV10-3|TRBJ2-5
CAIRASGGEETQYF
TGTGCCATCAGGGCTAGCGGAGGGGAAGAGACCCAGTACTTC
>few|.|TRBV14|TRBJ1-1
CASSPWTETEAFF
TGTGCCAGCAGCCCCTGGACAGAAACTGAAGCTTTCTTT
>few|TRBD2|TRBV2|TRBJ2-7
CASKASGGAYEQYF
TGTGCCAGCAAGGCTAGCGGGGGGGCCTATGAGCAGTACTTC
>.|.|TRBV7-9|TRBJ1-1
CASSFYAGLYTEAFF
TGTGCCAGCAGCTTTTATGCAGGGTTATACACTGAAGCTTTCTTT
>.|TRBD1|TRBV6-1|TRBJ1-1
CASSASGTENTEAFF
TGTGCCAGCAGTGCCTCCGGGACAGAGAACACTGAAGCTTTCTTT